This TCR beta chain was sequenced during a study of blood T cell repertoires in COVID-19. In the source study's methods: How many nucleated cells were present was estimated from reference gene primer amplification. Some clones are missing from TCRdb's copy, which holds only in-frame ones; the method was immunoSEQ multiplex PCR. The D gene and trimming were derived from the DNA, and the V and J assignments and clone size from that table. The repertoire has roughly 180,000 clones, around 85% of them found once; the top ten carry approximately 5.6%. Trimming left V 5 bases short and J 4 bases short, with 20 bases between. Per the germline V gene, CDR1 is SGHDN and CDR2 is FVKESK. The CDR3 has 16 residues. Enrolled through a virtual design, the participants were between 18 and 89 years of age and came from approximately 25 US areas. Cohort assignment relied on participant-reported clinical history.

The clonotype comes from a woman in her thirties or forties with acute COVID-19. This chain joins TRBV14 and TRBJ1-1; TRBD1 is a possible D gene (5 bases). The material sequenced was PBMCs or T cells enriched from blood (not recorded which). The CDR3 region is CASSSLVVGGVTEAFF. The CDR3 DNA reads TGTGCCAGCAGCTCGCTGGTGGTGGGAGGGGTCACTGAAGCTTTCTTT. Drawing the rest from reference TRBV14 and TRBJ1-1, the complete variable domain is EAGVTQFPSHSVIEKGQTVTLRCDPISGHDNLYWYRRVMGKEIKFLLHFVKESKQDESGMPNNRFLAERTGGTYSTLKVQPAELEDSGVYFCASSSLVVGGVTEAFFGQGTRLTVV.